This is a list of T cell receptor beta chains from one sample in a study of blood T cell repertoires in COVID-19. Assay used: immunoSEQ multiplex PCR; TCRdb lists only in-frame clones, some missing. The sample yields under 150,000 clones, roughly 83% seen once. The sample was peripheral blood. These receptors all stem from a man aged 55 to 69 with acute or convalescent COVID-19. CDR3s include the opening cysteine and the closing phenylalanine or tryptophan. A D gene is named only where the DNA matches it firmly. Size values are once, few and many counts, or a class for expanded clones, and some rows have none.

TRBV4-2	.	TRBD1	TRBJ2-2	CASSQAITGDTNTGELFF	TGTGCCAGCAGCCAGGCCATTACAGGGGATACGAACACCGGGGAGCTGTTTTTT
TRBV6-1	.	.	TRBJ1-3	CASTYTRDTIYF	TGTGCCAGCACTTACACACGGGACACCATATATTTT
TRBV11-2	.	TRBD1	TRBJ2-2	CASSSQGAGTGELFF	TGTGCCAGCAGCTCCCAGGGGGCGGGAACCGGGGAGCTGTTTTTT
TRBV9	.	TRBD2	TRBJ2-2	CASSVVSAGYGNTGELFF	TGTGCCAGCAGCGTAGTTTCAGCGGGATACGGAAACACCGGGGAGCTGTTTTTT
TRBV5-1	few	TRBD2	TRBJ2-1	CASSLGGGAVEQFF	TGCGCCAGCAGCTTAGGCGGGGGGGCTGTTGAGCAGTTCTTC
TRBV12-5	.	.	TRBJ1-4	CFAGDPGTNEKLFF	TGTTTCGCGGGGGACCCTGGGACTAATGAAAAACTGTTTTTT
TRBV24-1	few	TRBD1	TRBJ2-2	CATSNTGGAVTGELFF	TGTGCCACCAGTAACACAGGGGGCGCGGTCACCGGGGAGCTGTTTTTT
TRBV10-3	.	TRBD2	TRBJ2-1	CAISPKREGRNEQFF	TGTGCCATCAGTCCCAAGCGGGAGGGTAGGAATGAGCAGTTCTTC
TRBV24-1	many	.	TRBJ2-1	CATSDPRGAWGEQFF	TGTGCCACCAGTGATCCCCGGGGGGCCTGGGGTGAGCAGTTCTTC
TRBV6-5	.	.	TRBJ1-1	CASSYIGEGVEAFF	TGTGCCAGCAGTTACATCGGTGAGGGCGTTGAAGCTTTCTTT